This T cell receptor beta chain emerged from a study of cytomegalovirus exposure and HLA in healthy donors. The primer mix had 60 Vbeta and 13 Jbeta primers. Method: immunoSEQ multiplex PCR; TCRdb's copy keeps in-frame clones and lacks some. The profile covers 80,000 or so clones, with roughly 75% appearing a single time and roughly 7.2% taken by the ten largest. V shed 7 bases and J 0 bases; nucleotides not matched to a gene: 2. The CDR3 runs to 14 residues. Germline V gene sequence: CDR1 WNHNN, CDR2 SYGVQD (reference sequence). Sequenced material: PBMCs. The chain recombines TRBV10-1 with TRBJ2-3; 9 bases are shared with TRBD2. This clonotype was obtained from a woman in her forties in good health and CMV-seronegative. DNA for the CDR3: TGCGCCAGCAATAGCGGGGGCAGCACAGATACGCAGTATTTT. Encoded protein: CASNSGGSTDTQYF.